These T cell receptor beta chains were read from a single sample in a study of T cells in localized non-small cell lung cancer. Assay used: immunoSEQ multiplex PCR; TCRdb lists only in-frame clones, some missing. The table lists some 50,000 clones, 81% of them singletons. Sequenced here: peripheral blood mononuclear cells, sampled before any cancer treatment. The receptor source for this set is a man between 35 and 75 years old with stage III lung adenocarcinoma. The CDR3 runs from the conserved cysteine through the conserved F or W. The D gene is left open where the match is weak. Where a row states a size, it is once, few, many or the class of an expanded clone; other rows omit it.

j_call v_call d_call clone_size cdr3_aa cdr3_nt
TRBJ2-5 TRBV5-5 TRBD2 few CASSQERGGQETQYF TGTGCCAGCAGCCAAGAGCGGGGGGGCCAAGAGACCCAGTACTTC
TRBJ2-4 TRBV5-4 - - CASSLGHPREKSLAKNIQYF TGTGCCAGCAGCTTGGGGCACCCCAGAGAGAAGTCGTTAGCCAAAAACATTCAGTACTTC
TRBJ1-5 TRBV11-2 TRBD1 - CASSLGQGRNQPQHF TGTGCCAGCAGCTTAGGACAGGGTCGCAATCAGCCCCAGCATTTT
TRBJ1-2 TRBV6-5 - - CASSITGRNGYTF TGTGCCAGCAGCATCACCGGACGGAATGGCTACACCTTC
TRBJ2-5 TRBV7-3 TRBD2 - CASSSGLAGDFSGETQYF TGTGCCAGCAGCTCAGGACTAGCGGGGGATTTTTCTGGGGAGACCCAGTACTTC
TRBJ1-2 TRBV4-1 TRBD1 - CASSLTGDYGYTF TGCGCCAGCAGTCTGACAGGGGACTATGGCTACACCTTC
TRBJ1-5 TRBV15 - - CATSSGISNQPQHF TGTGCCACCAGCTCAGGGATTTCAAATCAGCCCCAGCATTTT
TRBJ2-7 TRBV2 TRBD1 - CASRGYGDRAYEQYF TGTGCCAGCAGGGGGTACGGGGACAGGGCTTACGAGCAGTACTTC
TRBJ1-1 TRBV5-4 - - CASSFGRYTEAFF TGTGCCAGCAGCTTCGGACGGTATACTGAAGCTTTCTTT
TRBJ1-2 TRBV7-9 - - CASSSPGYYGYTF TGTGCCAGCAGCTCACCGGGCTACTATGGCTACACCTTC
TRBJ2-1 TRBV27 - - CASSLCNRCSYNEQFF TGTGCCAGCAGTTTATGTAACAGATGCTCCTACAATGAGCAGTTCTTC
TRBJ2-1 TRBV7-8 TRBD1 - CASSSADGTGVSSSYNEQFF TGTGCCAGCAGCTCGGCCGACGGGACAGGGGTATCGAGCTCCTACAATGAGCAGTTCTTC
TRBJ2-3 TRBV9 - - CASSQDTDNTDTQYF TGTGCCAGCAGCCAGGACACGGATAACACAGATACGCAGTATTTT
TRBJ1-5 TRBV5-1 - - CASSLGGADQPQHF TGCGCCAGCAGCTTAGGGGGGGCCGATCAGCCCCAGCATTTT
TRBJ2-5 TRBV5-1 TRBD2 - CASSLLAGKQETQYF TGCGCCAGCAGCTTGCTAGCGGGAAAACAAGAGACCCAGTACTTC
TRBJ1-2 TRBV29-1 TRBD1 once CSVEVDRFGYGYTF TGCAGCGTTGAAGTGGACAGGTTCGGCTATGGCTACACCTTC
TRBJ2-5 TRBV15 - - CATSREWTVEYQETQYF TGTGCCACCAGCAGAGAATGGACAGTTGAGTACCAAGAGACCCAGTACTTC
TRBJ2-3 TRBV4-1 TRBD2 few CASSQGGGWVTDTQYF TGCGCCAGCAGCCAAGGCGGGGGGTGGGTCACAGATACGCAGTATTTT
TRBJ2-3 TRBV27 TRBD1 - CASSRQGAGSDTQYF TGTGCCAGCAGTCGACAGGGGGCAGGGTCAGATACGCAGTATTTT
TRBJ1-1 TRBV7-2 - - CASSLQPNTEAFF TGTGCCAGCAGCTTACAGCCAAACACTGAAGCTTTCTTT
TRBJ1-4 TRBV10-3 TRBD1 - CAISESGRRGQGALSEKLFF TGTGCCATCAGTGAGTCGGGGCGTCGAGGACAGGGGGCGCTGAGTGAAAAACTGTTTTTT
TRBJ2-3 TRBV7-2 TRBD1 - CASSETGAGTQYF TGTGCCAGCAGCGAAACAGGGGCGGGTACGCAGTATTTT
TRBJ1-2 TRBV7-8 TRBD1 - CASSLGTGTGDGYTF TGTGCCAGCAGCTTAGGGACCGGGACAGGAGATGGCTACACCTTC
TRBJ2-3 TRBV9 TRBD1 - CASSVGTGGTDTQYF TGTGCCAGCAGCGTTGGGACAGGGGGCACAGATACGCAGTATTTT
TRBJ2-7 TRBV5-1 - few CASSATGSYEQYF TGCGCCAGCAGCGCTACAGGGTCCTACGAGCAGTACTTC
TRBJ2-5 TRBV29-1 TRBD2 - CSVFLAGGQETQYF TGCAGCGTTTTCCTAGCGGGGGGGCAAGAGACCCAGTACTTC
TRBJ2-1 TRBV30 - - CAWSVGTGLEQFF TGTGCCTGGAGTGTGGGGACTGGGCTTGAGCAGTTCTTC
TRBJ2-6 TRBV9 - - CASSVGSGANVLTF TGTGCCAGCAGCGTCGGCTCTGGGGCCAACGTCCTGACTTTC
TRBJ2-1 TRBV6-1 TRBD2 - CASSPSSGGRLEQFF TGTGCCAGCAGCCCCTCGAGCGGGGGGCGATTAGAGCAGTTCTTC
TRBJ2-3 TRBV13 - - CASSLVTDTQYF TGTGCCAGCAGCTTAGTCACAGATACGCAGTATTTT
TRBJ2-1 TRBV5-1 TRBD1 once CASSLVEGAAYNEQFF TGCGCCAGCAGCTTGGTTGAGGGGGCGGCCTACAATGAGCAGTTCTTC
TRBJ1-5 TRBV6-5 - few CASSLPPGHSNQPQHF TGTGCCAGCAGTTTACCTCCGGGACACAGCAATCAGCCCCAGCATTTT
TRBJ2-2 TRBV28 - few CASPTGELFF TGTGCCAGTCCCACCGGGGAGCTGTTTTTT
TRBJ2-6 TRBV5-1 TRBD2 once CASSLRASGGSGANVLTF TGCGCCAGCAGCTTGAGGGCTAGCGGGGGCTCTGGGGCCAACGTCCTGACTTTC
TRBJ2-1 TRBV5-4 TRBD1 medium-sized CASSSDRNNEQFF TGTGCCAGCAGCTCGGACAGGAACAATGAGCAGTTCTTC
TRBJ2-5 TRBV6-1 TRBD1 - CASSIGTGLQETQYF TGTGCCAGCAGTATAGGGACAGGTCTTCAAGAGACCCAGTACTTC
TRBJ2-7 TRBV4-1 - - CASSQTLTGTYEQYF TGCGCCAGCAGCCAAACACTTACAGGTACCTACGAGCAGTACTTC
TRBJ2-5 TRBV9 - - CASSDSPGLPGETQYF TGTGCCAGCAGCGACAGTCCCGGACTACCTGGGGAGACCCAGTACTTC
TRBJ1-6 TRBV7-9 - few CASSLPPGSPGSPLHF TGTGCCAGCAGCCTCCCCCCGGGATCTCCGGGTTCACCCCTCCACTTT
TRBJ1-2 TRBV20-1 - - CSARDPTLTTF TGCAGTGCTAGAGATCCAACTCTCACAACCTTC